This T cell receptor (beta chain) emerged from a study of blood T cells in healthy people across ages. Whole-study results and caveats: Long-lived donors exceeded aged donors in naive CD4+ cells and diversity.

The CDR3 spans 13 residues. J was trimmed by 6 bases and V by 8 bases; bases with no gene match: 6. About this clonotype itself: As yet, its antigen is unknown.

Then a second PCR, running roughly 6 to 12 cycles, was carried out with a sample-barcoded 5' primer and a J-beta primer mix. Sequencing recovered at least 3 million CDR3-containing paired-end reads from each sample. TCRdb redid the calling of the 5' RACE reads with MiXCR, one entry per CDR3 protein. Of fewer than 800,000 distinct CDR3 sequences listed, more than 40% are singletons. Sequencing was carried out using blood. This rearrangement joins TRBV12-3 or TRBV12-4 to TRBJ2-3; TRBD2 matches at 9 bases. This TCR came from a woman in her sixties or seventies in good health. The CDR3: CASWASGIDTQYF. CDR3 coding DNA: TGTGCCAGCTGGGCTAGCGGGATTGATACGCAGTATTTT.